Listed here is a single T cell receptor (beta chain). The antigen remains undetermined. TCRdb's table, derived via immunoSEQ multiplex PCR, lists solely in-frame clones and lacks some. The sample lists around 19,000 clones; under 75% were seen once. Viral peptide pool expansion of antigen-specific CD4+ T cells preceded sequencing in the ViraFEST assay. CD4+ T cell isolation took place after about nine days of culture. The study found no prior SARS-CoV-2 infection in the vaccine recipients, who tested negative for nucleocapsid antibodies. The data were obtained in a study of vaccination effects on CD4 cells after COVID-19. The germline gives CDR1 MNHNS, CDR2 SASEGT. This CDR3 spans 16 amino acids. The ends lost 4 bases at V and 0 bases at J; junction bases unmatched: 2. General study findings and limits: The vaccine-induced clones of healthy vaccinees included only 1 of 255 that cross-reacted with common cold coronaviruses. Marked clonal contraction was seen late after vaccination (in both infection- and vaccine-induced clones).

The receptor was isolated from a human donor who received a COVID-19 vaccine. The chain combines TRBV6-1 with TRBJ1-3, with 11 bases matching TRBD1. This sample comprised CD4+ T cells from PBMCs cultured with HCoV-NL63 spike peptides, obtained before COVID-19 vaccination. The CDR3 nucleotides read TGTGCCAGCAGTGGAGGACAGGGGGCCTCTGGAAACACCATATATTTT. Amino acid sequence: CASSGGQGASGNTIYF.